This TCR beta chain appears in the sequencing data of a study of T cell responses to AZD1222 COVID-19 vaccine. Data came from immunoSEQ multiplex PCR; TCRdb stores just in-frame clones and leaves some out. Of around 110,000 clones in the sample, 88% were seen once. This CDR3 has 15 amino acids. Trimming pared 0 bases from V and 1 base from J, leaving 9 bases between. CDR1 is LGHDT, CDR2 YNNKEL, per germline (reference sequence). This specimen consisted of peripheral blood, obtained on day 0 of AZD1222 vaccination. The V and J genes are TRBV3-1 (or the pseudogene TRBV3-2) and TRBJ1-1; D remains ambiguous. This sequence originates from an adult in good health. CDR3 loop: CASSQEGFPNTEAFF. Here the CDR3 DNA reads TGTGCCAGCAGCCAAGAAGGGTTCCCGAACACTGAAGCTTTCTTT.